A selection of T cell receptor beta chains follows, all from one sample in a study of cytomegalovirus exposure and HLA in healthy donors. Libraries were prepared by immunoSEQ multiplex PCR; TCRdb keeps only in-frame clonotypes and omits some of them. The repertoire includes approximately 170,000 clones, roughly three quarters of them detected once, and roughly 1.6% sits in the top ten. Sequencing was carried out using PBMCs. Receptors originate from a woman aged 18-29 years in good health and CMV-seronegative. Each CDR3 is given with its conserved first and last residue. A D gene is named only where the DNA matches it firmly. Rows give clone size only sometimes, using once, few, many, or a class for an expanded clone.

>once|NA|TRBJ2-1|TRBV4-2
TGTGCCAGCATCTTAGGGGGAGACCAAGTGGGGGAGCAGTTCTTC
CASILGGDQVGEQFF
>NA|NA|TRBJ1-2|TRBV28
TGTGCCAGCATTGACAGTCCCAACTATGGCTACACCTTC
CASIDSPNYGYTF
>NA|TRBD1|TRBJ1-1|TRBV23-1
TGCGCCAGCAGTTCCCACCCGACAGGGGGCGGCAACACTGAAGCTTTCTTT
CASSSHPTGGGNTEAFF
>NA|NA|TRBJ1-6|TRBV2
TGTGCCAGCGCAGACACTGTCGGCTCACCCCTCCACTTT
CASADTVGSPLHF
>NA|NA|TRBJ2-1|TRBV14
TGTGCCAGCAGCCATGCGGTATTGAGATCCTACAATGAGCAGTTCTTC
CASSHAVLRSYNEQFF
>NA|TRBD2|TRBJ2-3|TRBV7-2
TGTGCCAGCAGCTTAGATGCGGGAGTCTCAGATACGCAGTATTTT
CASSLDAGVSDTQYF
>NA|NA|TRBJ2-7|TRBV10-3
TGTGCCATCAAAGGGGCCACCGACGAGCAGTACTTC
CAIKGATDEQYF
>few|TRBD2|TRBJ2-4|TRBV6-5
TGTGCCAGCCTTTCGGCGGGAGATAGAAACATTCAGTACTTC
CASLSAGDRNIQYF
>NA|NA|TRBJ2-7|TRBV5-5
TGTGCCAGCAGTTCATCCAGGGAAGTGGACTCCTACGAGCAGTACTTC
CASSSSREVDSYEQYF
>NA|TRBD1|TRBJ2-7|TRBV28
TGTGCCAGCAGTTTAAAACGACAGGGCTTCTCCTACGAGCAGTACTTC
CASSLKRQGFSYEQYF
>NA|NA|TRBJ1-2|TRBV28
TGTGCCAGCAGTTTTTACACCAACTATGGCTACACCTTC
CASSFYTNYGYTF
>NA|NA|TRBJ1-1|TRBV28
TGTGCCAGCAGCCTCAGGTACACTGAAGCTTTCTTT
CASSLRYTEAFF
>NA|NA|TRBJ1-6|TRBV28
TGTGCCAGCAGATCTACAGGGTCGGTCTCACCCCTCCACTTT
CASRSTGSVSPLHF
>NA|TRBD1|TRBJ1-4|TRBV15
TGTGCCACCAGCCTTACACAGGGGTCCGGAAATGAAAAACTGTTTTTT
CATSLTQGSGNEKLFF
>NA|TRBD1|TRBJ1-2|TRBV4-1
TGCGCCAGCAGCCAACACACCGGGACAGGGGATGTCTACACCTTC
CASSQHTGTGDVYTF
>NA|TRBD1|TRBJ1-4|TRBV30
TGTGCCTTACAGGGGGTTGCTAATGAAAAACTGTTTTTT
CALQGVANEKLFF
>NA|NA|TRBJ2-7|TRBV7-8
TGTGCCAGCAGCTTAGCGGAGGGTACCGAGCAGTACTTC
CASSLAEGTEQYF
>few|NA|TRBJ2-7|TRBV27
TGTGCCAGCAGTAAAGGGGGTCTCTCCTACGAGCAGTACTTC
CASSKGGLSYEQYF
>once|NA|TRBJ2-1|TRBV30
TGTGCCTGGAGTGTATCCAGGGAGCAGTTCTTC
CAWSVSREQFF
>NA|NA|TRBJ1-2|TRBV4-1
TGCGCCAGCAGCCAGGATCCCGGACAGTTTTTCTATGGCTACACCTTC
CASSQDPGQFFYGYTF
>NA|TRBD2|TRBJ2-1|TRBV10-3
TGTGCCATCAGTGACCGTAGCGGGAACTCCTACAATGAGCAGTTCTTC
CAISDRSGNSYNEQFF
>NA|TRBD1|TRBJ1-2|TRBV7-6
TGTGCCAGCAGCCCTGATCCGAGACCGGGACAGGGGGCTCAAGGCTACACCTTC
CASSPDPRPGQGAQGYTF
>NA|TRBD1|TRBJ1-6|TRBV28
TGTGCCAGCAGTTCGGGACAGATGAATTCACCCCTCCACTTT
CASSSGQMNSPLHF
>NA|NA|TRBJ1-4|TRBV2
TGTGCCAGCAGTGAGGGGGCAGGGAATTTGGCGACTAATGAAAAACTGTTTTTT
CASSEGAGNLATNEKLFF
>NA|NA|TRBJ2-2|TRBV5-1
TGCGCCAGCAGCTCAAACACCGGGGAGCTGTTTTTT
CASSSNTGELFF
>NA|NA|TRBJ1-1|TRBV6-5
TGTGCCAGCAGTTCTGGGACACGGATGAACACTGAAGCTTTCTTT
CASSSGTRMNTEAFF
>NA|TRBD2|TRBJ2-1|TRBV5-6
TGTGCCAGCAGCTTGGCCCTAGCGGGGGGGGGAAATGAGCAGTTCTTC
CASSLALAGGGNEQFF
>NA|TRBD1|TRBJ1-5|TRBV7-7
TGTGCTAGCAGCCGACTCGCCGGGACAGCGAGCTTTCCTCCCAACAATCAGCCCCAGCATTTT
CASSRLAGTASFPPNNQPQHF
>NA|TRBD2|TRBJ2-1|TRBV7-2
TGTGCCAGCAGCTTTCGTACTAGCGGGACTGGTGAGCAGTTCTTC
CASSFRTSGTGEQFF
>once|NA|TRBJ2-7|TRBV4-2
TGTGCCAGCAGCCAAGTCCTCGGGGGCTACGAGCAGTACTTC
CASSQVLGGYEQYF
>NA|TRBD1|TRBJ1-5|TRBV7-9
TGTGCCAGCAGCTTAGTGGGACAGGGTATCAATCAGCCCCAGCATTTT
CASSLVGQGINQPQHF
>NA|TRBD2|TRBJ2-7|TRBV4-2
TGTGCCAGCAGCCAAGAGAAACTAGCGCCCGAGCAGTACTTC
CASSQEKLAPEQYF
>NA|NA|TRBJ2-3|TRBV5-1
TGCGCCAGCAGCTTGATGGCAGGGGCCCAAAGCACAGATACGCAGTATTTT
CASSLMAGAQSTDTQYF
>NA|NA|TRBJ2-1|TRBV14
TGTGCCAGCAGCCAGGCCTTTGGACTTACTTACAATGAGCAGTTCTTC
CASSQAFGLTYNEQFF
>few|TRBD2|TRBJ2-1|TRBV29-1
TGCAGCGTTGAAGATCTTCCTTCCGACAGGTTTGGACTAGCGGTGTACAATGAGCAGTTCTTC
CSVEDLPSDRFGLAVYNEQFF
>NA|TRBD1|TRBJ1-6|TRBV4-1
TGCGCCAGCAGCCCCCGGGACAGGGACAAGGTGCGGCCCCTCCACTTT
CASSPRDRDKVRPLHF
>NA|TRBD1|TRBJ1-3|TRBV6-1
TGTGCCAGCAGTGGACAGGGAAACTCTGGAAACACCATATATTTT
CASSGQGNSGNTIYF
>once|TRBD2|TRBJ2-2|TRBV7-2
TGTGCCAGCAGCGGGACTAGCGGGTACACCGGGGAGCTGTTTTTT
CASSGTSGYTGELFF
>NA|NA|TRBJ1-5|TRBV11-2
TGTGCCAGCAGCTTAGCAGGGTTCAATCAGCCCCAGCATTTT
CASSLAGFNQPQHF
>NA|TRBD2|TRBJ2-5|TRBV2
TGTGCCAGCAGCCGGACTAGTAACCAAGAGACCCAGTACTTC
CASSRTSNQETQYF
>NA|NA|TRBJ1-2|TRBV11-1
TGTGCCAGCAGCCCCCAGGGGTTTGGTGGCTACACCTTC
CASSPQGFGGYTF